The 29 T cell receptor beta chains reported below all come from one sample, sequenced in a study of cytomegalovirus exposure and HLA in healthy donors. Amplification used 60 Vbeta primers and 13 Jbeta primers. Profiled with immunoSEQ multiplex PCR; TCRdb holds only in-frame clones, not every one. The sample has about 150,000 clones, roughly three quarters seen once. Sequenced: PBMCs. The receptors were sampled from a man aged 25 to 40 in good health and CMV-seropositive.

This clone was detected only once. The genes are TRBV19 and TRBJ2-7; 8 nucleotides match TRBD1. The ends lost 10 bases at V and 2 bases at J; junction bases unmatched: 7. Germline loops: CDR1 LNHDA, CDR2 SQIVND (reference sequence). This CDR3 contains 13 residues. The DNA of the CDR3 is TGTGCCACCGAGGACAGGGTCGCCTACGAGCAGTACTTC. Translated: CATEDRVAYEQYF.

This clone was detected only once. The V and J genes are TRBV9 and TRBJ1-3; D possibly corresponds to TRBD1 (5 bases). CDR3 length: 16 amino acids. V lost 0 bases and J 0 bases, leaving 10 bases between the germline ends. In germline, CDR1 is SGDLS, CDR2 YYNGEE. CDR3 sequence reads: CASSVVEGLSGNTIYF. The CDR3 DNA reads TGTGCCAGCAGCGTAGTAGAGGGACTCTCTGGAAACACCATATATTTT.

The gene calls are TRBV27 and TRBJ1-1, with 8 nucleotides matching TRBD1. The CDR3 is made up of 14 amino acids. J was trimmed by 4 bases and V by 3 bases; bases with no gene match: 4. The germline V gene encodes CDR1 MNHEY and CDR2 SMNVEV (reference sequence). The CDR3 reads CASSLRTGFTEAFF. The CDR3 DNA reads TGTGCCAGCAGTTTGAGGACAGGGTTCACTGAAGCTTTCTTT.

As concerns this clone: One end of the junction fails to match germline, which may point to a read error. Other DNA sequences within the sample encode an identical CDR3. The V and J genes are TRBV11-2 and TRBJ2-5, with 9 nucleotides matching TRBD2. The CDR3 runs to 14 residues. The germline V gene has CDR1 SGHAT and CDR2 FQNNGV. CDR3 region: CASSFSGSGETQYF. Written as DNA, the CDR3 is TGTGCTAGCAGCTTTAGCGGGAGTGGGGAGACCCAGTACTTC.

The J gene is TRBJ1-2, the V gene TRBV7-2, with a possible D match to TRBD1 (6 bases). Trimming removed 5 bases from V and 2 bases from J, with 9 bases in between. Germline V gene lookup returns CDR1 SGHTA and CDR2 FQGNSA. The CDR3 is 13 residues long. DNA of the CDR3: TGTGCCAGCAGCCGTACAGGGAACTATGGCTACACCTTC. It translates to CASSRTGNYGYTF. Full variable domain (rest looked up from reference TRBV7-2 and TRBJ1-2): GAGVSQSPSNKVTEKGKDVELRCDPISGHTALYWYRQSLGQGLEFLIYFQGNSAPDKSGLPSDRFSAERTGGSVSTLTIQRTQQEDSAVYLCASSRTGNYGYTFGSGTRLTVV.

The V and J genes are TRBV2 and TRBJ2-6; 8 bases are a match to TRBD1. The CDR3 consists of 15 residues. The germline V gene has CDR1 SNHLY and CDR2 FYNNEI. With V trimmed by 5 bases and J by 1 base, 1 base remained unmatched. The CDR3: CASSRDRSGANVLTF. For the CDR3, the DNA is TGTGCCAGCAGTAGGGACAGGTCTGGGGCCAACGTCCTGACTTTC.

CDR3 sequence reads: CASSGGLPKATEAFF. The CDR3, as DNA: TGTGCCAGCAGCGGGGGACTCCCGAAGGCCACTGAAGCTTTCTTT. This chain connects TRBV5-4 to TRBJ1-1; D is possibly TRBD1 (5 bases). Trimming removed 4 bases from V and 4 bases from J, with 17 bases in between. Per germline, CDR1 SGHNT and CDR2 YYREEE (reference sequence). The CDR3 consists of 15 residues.

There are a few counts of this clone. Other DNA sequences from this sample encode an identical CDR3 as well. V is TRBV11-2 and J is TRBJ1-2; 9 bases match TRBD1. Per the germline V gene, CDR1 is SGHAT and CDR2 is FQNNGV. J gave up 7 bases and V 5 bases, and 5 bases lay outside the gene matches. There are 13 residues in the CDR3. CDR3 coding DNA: TGTGCCAGCAGCCTCGGGACAGGGAGTGGCTACACCTTC. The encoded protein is CASSLGTGSGYTF.

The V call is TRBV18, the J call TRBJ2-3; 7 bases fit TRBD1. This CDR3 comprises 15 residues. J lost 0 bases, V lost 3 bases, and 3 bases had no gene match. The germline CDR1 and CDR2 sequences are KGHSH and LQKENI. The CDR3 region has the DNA TGTGCCAGCTCACCGGACAGGACTAGCACAGATACGCAGTATTTT. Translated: CASSPDRTSTDTQYF.

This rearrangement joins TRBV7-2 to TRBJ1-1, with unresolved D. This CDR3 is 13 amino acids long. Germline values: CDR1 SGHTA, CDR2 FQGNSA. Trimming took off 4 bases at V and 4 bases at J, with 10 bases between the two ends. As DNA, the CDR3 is TGTGCCAGCAGCTCAGCCGGGAGCACTGAAGCTTTCTTT. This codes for CASSSAGSTEAFF.

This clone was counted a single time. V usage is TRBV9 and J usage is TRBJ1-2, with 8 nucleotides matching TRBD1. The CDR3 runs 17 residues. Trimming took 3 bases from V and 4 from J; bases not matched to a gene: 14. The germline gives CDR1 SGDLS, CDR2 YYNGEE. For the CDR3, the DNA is TGTGCCAGCAGCGCGGACAGGGATTTCAGCATAGGCTATGGCTACACCTTC. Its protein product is CASSADRDFSIGYGYTF.

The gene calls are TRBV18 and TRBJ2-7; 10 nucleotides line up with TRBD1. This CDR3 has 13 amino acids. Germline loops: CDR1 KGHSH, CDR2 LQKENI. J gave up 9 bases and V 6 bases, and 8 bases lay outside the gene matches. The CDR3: CASSTDRGRGQYF. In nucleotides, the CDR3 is TGTGCCAGCTCGACTGACAGGGGGCGCGGGCAGTACTTC.

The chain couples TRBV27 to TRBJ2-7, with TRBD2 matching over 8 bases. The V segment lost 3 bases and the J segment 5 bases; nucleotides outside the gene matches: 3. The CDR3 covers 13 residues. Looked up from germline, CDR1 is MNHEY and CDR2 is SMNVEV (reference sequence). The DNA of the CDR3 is TGTGCCAGCAGTTTTGCGGGAGGCCACGAGCAGTACTTC. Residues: CASSFAGGHEQYF.

CDR3 sequence reads: CASSLTPQKNTEAFF. CDR3 nucleotides: TGTGCCAGCAGCTTAACGCCCCAGAAGAACACTGAAGCTTTCTTT. The chain uses TRBV7-3 and TRBJ1-1; no clear D gene. CDR1 SGHTA and CDR2 FQGTGA come from the germline V gene. Trimming took off 0 bases at V and 1 base at J, with 9 bases between the two ends. This CDR3 comprises 15 residues. The full variable domain, its missing parts supplied by reference TRBV7-3 and TRBJ1-1, is GAGVSQTPSNKVTEKGKYVELRCDPISGHTALYWYRQSLGQGPEFLIYFQGTGAADDSGLPNDRFFAVRPEGSVSTLKIQRTERGDSAVYLCASSLTPQKNTEAFFGQGTRLTVV.

Here the CDR3 reads CAVMPGGGYGYTF. The CDR3 DNA reads TGTGCCGTGATGCCGGGGGGAGGCTATGGCTACACCTTC. This chain joins TRBV7-8 and TRBJ1-2; possibly TRBD1 for D (5 bases). Germline lookup yields CDR1 SGHVS and CDR2 FQNEAQ. The length of the CDR3 is 13 residues. Trimming removed 11 bases at V and 4 bases at J, with 17 bases between.

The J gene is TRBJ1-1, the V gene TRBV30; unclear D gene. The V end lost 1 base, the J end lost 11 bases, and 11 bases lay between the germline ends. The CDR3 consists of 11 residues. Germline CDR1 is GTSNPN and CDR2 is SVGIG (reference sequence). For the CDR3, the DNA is TGTGCCTGGAGTGCACAACGATGGGCTTTCTTT. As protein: CAWSAQRWAFF. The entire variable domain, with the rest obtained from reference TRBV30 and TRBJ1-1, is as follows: SQTIHQWPATLVQPVGSPLSLECTVEGTSNPNLYWYRQAAGRGLQLLFYSVGIGQISSEVPQNLSASRPQDRQFILSSKKLLLSDSGFYLCAWSAQRWAFFGQGTRLTVV.

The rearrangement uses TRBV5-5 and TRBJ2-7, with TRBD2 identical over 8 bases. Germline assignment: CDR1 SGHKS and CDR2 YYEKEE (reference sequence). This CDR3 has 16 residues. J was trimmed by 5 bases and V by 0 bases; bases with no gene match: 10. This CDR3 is CASSLGPPGGNHEQYF. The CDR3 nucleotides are TGTGCCAGCAGCTTGGGGCCCCCGGGGGGGAACCACGAGCAGTACTTC.

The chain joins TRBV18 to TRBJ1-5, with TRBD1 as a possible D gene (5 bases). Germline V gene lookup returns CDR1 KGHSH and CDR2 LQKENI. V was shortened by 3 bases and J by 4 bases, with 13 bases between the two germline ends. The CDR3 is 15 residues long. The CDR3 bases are TGTGCCAGCTCACCCCCGACAGCTAGGAATCAGCCCCAGCATTTT. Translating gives CASSPPTARNQPQHF.

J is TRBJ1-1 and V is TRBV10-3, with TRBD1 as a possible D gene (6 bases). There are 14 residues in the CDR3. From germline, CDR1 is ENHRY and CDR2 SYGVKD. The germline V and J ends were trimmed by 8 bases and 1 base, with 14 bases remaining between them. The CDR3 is CAIHREGGNTEAFF. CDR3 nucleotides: TGTGCCATCCACCGCGAAGGGGGGAACACTGAAGCTTTCTTT.

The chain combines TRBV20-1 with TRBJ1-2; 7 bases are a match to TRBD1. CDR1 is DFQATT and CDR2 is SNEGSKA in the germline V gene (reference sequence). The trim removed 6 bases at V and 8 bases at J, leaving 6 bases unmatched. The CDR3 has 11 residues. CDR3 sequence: CSARQGGGYTF. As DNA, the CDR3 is TGCAGTGCCCGACAGGGTGGAGGCTACACCTTC.

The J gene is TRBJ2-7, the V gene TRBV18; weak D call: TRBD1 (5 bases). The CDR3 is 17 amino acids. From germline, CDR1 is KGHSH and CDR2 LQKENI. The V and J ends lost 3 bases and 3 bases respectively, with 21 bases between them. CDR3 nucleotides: TGTGCCAGCTCACCCCCAAAGGGGCGGTCTGACAGCTACGAGCAGTACTTC. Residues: CASSPPKGRSDSYEQYF. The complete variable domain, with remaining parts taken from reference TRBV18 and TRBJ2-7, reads NAGVMQNPRHLVRRRGQEARLRCSPMKGHSHVYWYRQLPEEGLKFMVYLQKENIIDESGMPKERFSAEFPKEGPSILRIQQVVRGDSAAYFCASSPPKGRSDSYEQYFGPGTRLTVT.

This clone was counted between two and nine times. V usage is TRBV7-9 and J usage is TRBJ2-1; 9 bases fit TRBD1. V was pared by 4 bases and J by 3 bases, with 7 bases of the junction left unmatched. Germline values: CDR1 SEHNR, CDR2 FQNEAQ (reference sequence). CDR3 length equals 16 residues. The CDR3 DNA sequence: TGTGCCAGCAGCTCCCGAGGGACAGGGTTCTACAATGAGCAGTTCTTC. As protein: CASSSRGTGFYNEQFF.

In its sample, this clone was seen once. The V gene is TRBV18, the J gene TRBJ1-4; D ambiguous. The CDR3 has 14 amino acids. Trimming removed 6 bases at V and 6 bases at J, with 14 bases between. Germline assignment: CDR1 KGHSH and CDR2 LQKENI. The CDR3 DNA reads TGTGCCAGCTCGTTAACCGGGAAGGATGAAAAACTGTTTTTT. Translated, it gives CASSLTGKDEKLFF.

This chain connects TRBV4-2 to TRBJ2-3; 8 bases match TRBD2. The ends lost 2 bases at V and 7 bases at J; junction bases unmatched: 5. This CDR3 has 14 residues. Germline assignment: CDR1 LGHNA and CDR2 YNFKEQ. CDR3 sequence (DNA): TGTGCCAGCAGCCAAAGCGGGAGCGCAAATACGCAGTATTTT. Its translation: CASSQSGSANTQYF.

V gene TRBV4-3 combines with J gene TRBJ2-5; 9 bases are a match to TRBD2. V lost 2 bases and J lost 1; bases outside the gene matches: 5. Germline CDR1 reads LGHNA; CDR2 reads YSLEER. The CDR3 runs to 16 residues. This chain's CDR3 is CASSQYSGGFQETQYF. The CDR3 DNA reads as TGCGCCAGCAGCCAATATAGCGGGGGATTCCAAGAGACCCAGTACTTC.

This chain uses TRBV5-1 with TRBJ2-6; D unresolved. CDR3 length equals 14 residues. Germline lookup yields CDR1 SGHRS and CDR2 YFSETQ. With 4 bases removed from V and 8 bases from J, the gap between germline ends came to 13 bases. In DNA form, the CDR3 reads TGCGCCAGCAGCCCACCTCTAACCACCAACGTCCTGACTTTC. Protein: CASSPPLTTNVLTF.

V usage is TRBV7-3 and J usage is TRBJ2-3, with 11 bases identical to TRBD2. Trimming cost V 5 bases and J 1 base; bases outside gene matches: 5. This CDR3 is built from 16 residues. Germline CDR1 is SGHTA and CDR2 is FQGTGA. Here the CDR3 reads CASSVGTSGGTDTQYF. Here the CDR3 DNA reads TGTGCCAGCAGCGTTGGGACTAGCGGAGGCACAGATACGCAGTATTTT.

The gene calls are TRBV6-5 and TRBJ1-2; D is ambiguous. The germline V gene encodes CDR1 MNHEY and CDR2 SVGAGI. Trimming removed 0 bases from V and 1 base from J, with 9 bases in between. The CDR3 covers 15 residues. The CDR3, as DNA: TGTGCCAGCAGTTACTCGCGGAGAAGTAACTATGGCTACACCTTC. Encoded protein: CASSYSRRSNYGYTF.

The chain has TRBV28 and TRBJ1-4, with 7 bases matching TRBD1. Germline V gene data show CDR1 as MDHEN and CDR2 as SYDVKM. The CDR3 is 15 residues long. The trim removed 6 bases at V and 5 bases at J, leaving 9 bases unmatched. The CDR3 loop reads CASREGGRGNEKLFF. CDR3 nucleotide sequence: TGTGCCAGCAGGGAAGGGGGCCGGGGGAATGAAAAACTGTTTTTT. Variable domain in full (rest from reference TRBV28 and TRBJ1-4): DVKVTQSSRYLVKRTGEKVFLECVQDMDHENMFWYRQDPGLGLRLIYFSYDVKMKEKGDIPEGYSVSREKKERFSLILESASTNQTSMYLCASREGGRGNEKLFFGSGTQLSVL.